The sample holds many counts of the clone carrying this TCR beta chain. The record originates from a study of blood T cells in healthy people across ages. Trimming cost V 0 bases and J 0 bases; bases outside gene matches: 8. Germline CDR1 reads SGHRS; CDR2 reads YFSETQ. The CDR3 runs to 18 residues. With a J-beta primer mix and a sample-barcoded 5' primer, a second PCR ran roughly 7 to 11 cycles. A single record per CDR3 protein comes from TCRdb applying MiXCR to the 5' RACE reads. The table lists approximately 810,000 distinct CDR3 sequences, around 36% of them singletons. Sequencing was carried out using blood. The TCR was taken from a man younger than 35 in good health. The rearrangement links TRBV5-1 to TRBJ2-5; TRBD2 matches at 10 bases. CDR3 DNA: TGCGCCAGCAGCTTGGTGCCTAGCGGGGGCCAGAACCAAGAGACCCAGTACTTC. This gives the protein CASSLVPSGGQNQETQYF.